The present entry profiles one T cell receptor beta chain with its context. Repertoires were generated with immunoSEQ multiplex PCR, while TCRdb's copy carries only in-frame clones and drops some. The sample consists of about 83,000 clones, roughly 96% of them appearing once. These data belong to a study of T cell changes during pregnancy in multiple sclerosis. The CDR3 loop spans 16 amino acids. CDR1 and CDR2 from the germline V gene are SGHTA and FQGNSA. Trimming cost V 5 bases and J 0 bases, with 13 bases left between them. The TCR was taken from a female donor with multiple sclerosis, enrolled in a pregnancy study. V usage is TRBV7-2 and J usage is TRBJ2-2; no clear D. Sequenced here: peripheral blood, sampled in the second trimester of pregnancy. In DNA, the CDR3 is TGTGCCAGCAGCCATAGGAGTCCCGCGAACACCGGGGAGCTGTTTTTT. Protein product: CASSHRSPANTGELFF.